Each of the 26 T cell receptor beta chains below was sequenced from the same sample in a study of blood T cell repertoires in COVID-19. Sequencing was performed with immunoSEQ multiplex PCR; in TCRdb, only in-frame clones are kept and a portion is missing. Among under 150,000 clones listed, approximately 85% were seen once. Sequences were obtained from peripheral blood. The source of these receptors is a man aged 40-49 years with acute or convalescent COVID-19.

This clone has just a few counts. J is TRBJ2-7 and V is TRBV4-1; perhaps TRBD2 as D (6 bases). V lost 0 bases to trimming and J lost 5 bases, with 14 bases between them. The CDR3 runs 15 residues. The germline gives CDR1 MGHRA, CDR2 YSYEKL. The CDR3 coding sequence is TGCGCCAGCAGCCAAGATTGGGGGGATGGGAACGAGCAGTACTTC. This sequence encodes CASSQDWGDGNEQYF.

The J gene is TRBJ1-2, the V gene TRBV14, with TRBD1 as a possible D gene (6 bases). V lost 1 base, J lost 11 bases, and 26 bases lay in between. The CDR3 runs to 17 residues. CDR1 is SGHDN, CDR2 FVKESK, per germline. CDR3 nucleotides: TGTGCCAGCAGCCAAGGAGTTTTAGTAACAGGGCCCGCTGGGTACACCTTC. Amino acid sequence: CASSQGVLVTGPAGYTF.

The rearrangement joins TRBV19 to TRBJ2-1; TRBD2 matches at 13 bases. Germline V gives CDR1 LNHDA, CDR2 SQIVND (reference sequence). The V segment lost 5 bases and the J segment 0 bases; nucleotides outside the gene matches: 13. The length of the CDR3 is 20 residues. The CDR3 reads CASSPLPGTSGVVSYNEQFF. In nucleotides, the CDR3 is TGTGCCAGTAGTCCACTTCCCGGGACTAGCGGGGTTGTCTCCTACAATGAGCAGTTCTTC. Full variable domain (missing parts from reference TRBV19 and TRBJ2-1): DGGITQSPKYLFRKEGQNVTLSCEQNLNHDAMYWYRQDPGQGLRLIYYSQIVNDFQKGDIAEGYSVSREKKESFPLTVTSAQKNPTAFYLCASSPLPGTSGVVSYNEQFFGPGTRLTVL.

V usage is TRBV9 and J usage is TRBJ1-3; 10 nucleotides line up with TRBD1. J gave up 0 bases and V 4 bases, and 13 bases lay outside the gene matches. CDR3 size: 19 residues. Germline lookup yields CDR1 SGDLS and CDR2 YYNGEE. The CDR3 sequence is CASSNPLLGQGVSGNTIYF. Written as DNA, the CDR3 is TGTGCCAGCAGCAACCCTTTGCTCGGACAGGGGGTCTCTGGAAACACCATATATTTT. Full variable domain (remainder filled in from reference TRBV9 and TRBJ1-3): DSGVTQTPKHLITATGQRVTLRCSPRSGDLSVYWYQQSLDQGLQFLIQYYNGEERAKGNILERFSAQQFPDLHSELNLSSLELGDSALYFCASSNPLLGQGVSGNTIYFGEGSWLTVV.

The chain carries TRBV7-9 and TRBJ2-7; D is possibly TRBD1 (6 bases). V lost 1 base to trimming and J lost 5 bases, with 6 bases between them. The CDR3 spans 12 residues. CDR1 is SEHNR and CDR2 is FQNEAQ in the germline V gene (reference sequence). In nucleotides, the CDR3 is TGTGCCAGCAGCTTAGGGGACAACGAGCAGTACTTC. This gives the protein CASSLGDNEQYF.

The V gene is TRBV6-2 or TRBV6-3, the J gene TRBJ1-6; 9 nucleotides agree with TRBD1. With V trimmed by 0 bases and J by 17 bases, 5 bases remained unmatched. This CDR3 spans 13 amino acids. Germline CDR1 MNHEY, CDR2 SVGEGT. CDR3 sequence reads: CASSYSGQGFVHF. Here the CDR3 DNA reads TGTGCCAGCAGTTACTCCGGACAGGGGTTTGTCCACTTT.

The rearrangement joins TRBV20-1 to TRBJ2-7, with D possibly matching TRBD2 (7 bases). Trimming took 3 bases from V and 7 from J, leaving 22 bases between them. CDR1 and CDR2 (germline): DFQATT, SNEGSKA (reference sequence). This CDR3 comprises 15 residues. This CDR3 reads CSASTGGQWGREQYF. DNA for the CDR3: TGCAGTGCTAGTACGGGAGGACAGTGGGGGAGGGAGCAGTACTTC.

This chain links TRBV24-1 with TRBJ1-5; 9 nucleotides match TRBD1. Trimming at V came to 2 bases and at J to 1 base, leaving 2 bases not matched to a gene. CDR1 is KGHDR, CDR2 SFDVKD, per germline. The CDR3 is made up of 16 amino acids. In DNA form, the CDR3 reads TGTGCCACCAGTGATTCGACAGGGGGAAGCAATCAGCCCCAGCATTTT. This translates into CATSDSTGGSNQPQHF.

The chain recombines TRBV7-9 with TRBJ2-3; TRBD2 agrees at 9 bases. CDR1 SEHNR and CDR2 FQNEAQ come from the germline V gene (reference sequence). Trimming removed 5 bases from V and 6 bases from J; junction bases left unmatched: 3. This CDR3 has 13 residues. This CDR3 reads CASSASGADTQYF. The CDR3 region has the DNA TGTGCCAGCAGCGCTAGCGGGGCGGATACGCAGTATTTT.

This rearrangement joins TRBV4-1 to TRBJ2-3; 7 nucleotides agree with TRBD2. Per germline, CDR1 MGHRA and CDR2 YSYEKL. The J segment lost 4 bases and the V segment lost 4 bases, leaving 8 bases of the junction unmatched. This CDR3 is built from 15 residues. This chain's CDR3 is CASSPFGLVADTQYF. The CDR3, as DNA: TGCGCCAGCAGCCCATTCGGACTAGTCGCAGATACGCAGTATTTT.

The chain employs TRBV12-3 or TRBV12-4 and TRBJ1-3; no reliable D call. The CDR3 totals 13 residues. V lost 7 bases and J 0 bases, leaving 7 bases between the germline ends. The DNA for the CDR3 is TGTGCCAGCACGGAGTTCTCTGGAAACACCATATATTTT. Translated: CASTEFSGNTIYF.

This clone was picked up one time. Written as DNA, the CDR3 is TGTGCTAGTGGTTTGGTGGGACAGGGCCGGACTAGCAACTACGAGCAGTACTTC. It specifies CASGLVGQGRTSNYEQYF. V and J are TRBV12-5 and TRBJ2-7, with D possibly being TRBD1 (9 bases). This CDR3 is built from 18 residues. Trimming cost V 0 bases and J 3 bases, with 21 bases left between them. Per germline, CDR1 LGHNT and CDR2 FRNRAP.

The chain recombines TRBV9 with TRBJ1-3, with 8 bases lining up with TRBD1. CDR1 SGDLS and CDR2 YYNGEE come from the germline V gene. The ends lost 3 bases at V and 7 bases at J; junction bases unmatched: 9. The CDR3 is 15 amino acids. CDR3 bases: TGTGCCAGCAGCGGCCACTCAGGGGGCGGGAACACCATATATTTT. Protein product: CASSGHSGGGNTIYF.

This clone was observed a few times. This rearrangement joins TRBV18 to TRBJ1-1; no clear D. The length of the CDR3 is 15 residues. V lost 0 bases and J 1 base, leaving 9 bases between the germline ends. CDR1 is KGHSH, CDR2 LQKENI, per germline. The CDR3 is CASSPPEGWNTEAFF. The CDR3 nucleotides read TGTGCCAGCTCACCACCGGAGGGTTGGAACACTGAAGCTTTCTTT.

The V and J genes are TRBV7-3 and TRBJ2-1; D is perhaps TRBD2 (5 bases). Trimming removed 5 bases from V and 7 bases from J, with 12 bases in between. The CDR3 contains 13 residues. From germline, CDR1 is SGHTA and CDR2 FQGTGA. The CDR3 DNA reads as TGTGCCAGCAGCCGCGTCGGAGGAAATGAGCAGTTCTTC. Translation gives CASSRVGGNEQFF.

This chain connects TRBV19 to TRBJ2-1; 7 nucleotides match TRBD2. Germline CDR1 is LNHDA and CDR2 is SQIVND (reference sequence). There are 15 residues in the CDR3. V lost 1 base, J lost 3 bases, and 3 bases stayed unmatched. CDR3 nucleotide sequence: TGTGCCAGTAGTATAGCGGGGGGTAACTACAATGAGCAGTTCTTC. Translating it yields CASSIAGGNYNEQFF.

The genes are TRBV24-1 and TRBJ2-1, with TRBD1 identical over 9 bases. J was trimmed by 8 bases and V by 0 bases; bases with no gene match: 4. The germline gives CDR1 KGHDR, CDR2 SFDVKD. CDR3 length: 15 amino acids. The CDR3 DNA is TGTGCCACCAGTGATTTGCTACAGGGGGCAGATGAGCAGTTCTTC. Translated: CATSDLLQGADEQFF.

The chain links TRBV10-3 to TRBJ1-1; D ambiguous. Deletions cut 6 bases from V and 1 base from J, with 15 bases between. CDR1 is ENHRY, CDR2 SYGVKD, per germline. This CDR3 is 15 amino acids long. The CDR3 DNA follows: TGTGCCATCAGGGGCCAGATAGTACGGAACACTGAAGCTTTCTTT. Its protein product is CAIRGQIVRNTEAFF.

The chain uses TRBV19 and TRBJ1-1; D gene uncertain. CDR3 length: 15 residues. Germline CDR1 is LNHDA and CDR2 is SQIVND (reference sequence). V lost 4 bases and J lost 3, with 15 bases in between. The CDR3 sequence is CASSTRGVRDTEAFF. DNA of the CDR3: TGTGCCAGTAGTACCCGCGGGGTGAGGGACACTGAAGCTTTCTTT.

The chain uses TRBV4-2 and TRBJ1-1; TRBD1 aligns across 8 bases. Germline CDR1 and CDR2: LGHNA and YNFKEQ. This CDR3 is built from 16 residues. Trimming cost V 2 bases and J 0 bases; bases outside gene matches: 5. In DNA form, the CDR3 reads TGTGCCAGCAGCCAATTTACAGGGGGGTTGAACACTGAAGCTTTCTTT. Its protein is CASSQFTGGLNTEAFF.

The chain joins TRBV27 to TRBJ1-3; 9 nucleotides agree with TRBD1. The CDR3 has 17 residues. Germline V lookup: CDR1 MNHEY, CDR2 SMNVEV (reference sequence). V shed 6 bases, J shed 0 bases, and the junction held 9 bases outside the gene matches. The CDR3 protein is CASRGPGTGISGNTIYF. CDR3 in DNA: TGTGCCAGCAGGGGTCCCGGGACAGGGATCTCTGGAAACACCATATATTTT.

This clone was seen once. V is TRBV3-1 (or the pseudogene TRBV3-2) and J is TRBJ2-7, with 7 bases lining up with TRBD1. V lost 0 bases and J lost 1; bases outside the gene matches: 9. Germline assignment: CDR1 LGHDT and CDR2 YNNKEL (reference sequence). The CDR3 has 17 residues. The CDR3 spells CASSQDLTGENSYEQYF. CDR3 sequence (DNA): TGTGCCAGCAGCCAAGATCTCACAGGGGAAAATTCCTACGAGCAGTACTTC.

This chain links TRBV6-5 with TRBJ2-5, with a weak D call TRBD2 (6 bases). Trimming stripped 2 bases from V and 0 bases from J, with 10 bases between. Germline V gives CDR1 MNHEY, CDR2 SVGAGI. The CDR3 spans 15 residues. Here the CDR3 reads CASSYDGSNQETQYF. CDR3 DNA: TGTGCCAGCAGTTACGACGGGAGCAACCAAGAGACCCAGTACTTC.

This sequence joins TRBV29-1 and TRBJ2-7, with D maybe TRBD2 (5 bases). The CDR3 has 14 amino acids. Germline CDR1 reads SQVTM; CDR2 reads ANQGSEA. Trimming removed 4 bases at V and 3 bases at J, with 16 bases between. The CDR3 loop is CSVVMFEGIYEQYF. CDR3 DNA: TGCAGCGTTGTAATGTTTGAGGGAATCTACGAGCAGTACTTC.

The rearrangement uses TRBV6-5 and TRBJ2-1; 11 positions match TRBD2. The CDR3 consists of 14 residues. V lost 7 bases and J lost 8; bases outside the gene matches: 7. Germline V gene data show CDR1 as MNHEY and CDR2 as SVGAGI. The CDR3 DNA reads as TGTGCCAGCACTGTTAGCGGGGGGGTGGATGAGCAGTTCTTC. This encodes CASTVSGGVDEQFF.

This clone was detected a few times. This chain joins TRBV5-1 and TRBJ2-7, with D hard to call. Germline V CDR1 and CDR2: SGHRS, YFSETQ. Between the trimmed V and J ends, which lost 0 bases and 3 bases, there was a span of 16 bases. This CDR3 contains 16 residues. CDR3 sequence: CASSLVASTEHYEQYF. For the CDR3, the DNA is TGCGCCAGCAGCTTGGTCGCTTCTACAGAGCACTACGAGCAGTACTTC.